These 25 T cell receptor beta chains originate from one sample sequenced in a study of T cell responses to AZD1222 COVID-19 vaccine. Libraries were prepared by immunoSEQ multiplex PCR; TCRdb keeps only in-frame clonotypes and omits some of them. Counted here are tens of thousands of clones, nearly 90% occurring once; the ten biggest clones make up approximately 1.6%. Sequencing was performed on peripheral blood, taken on day 0 of AZD1222 vaccination. Source of these receptors: an adult in good health.

The chain is built from TRBV7-2 and TRBJ1-1; D is undetermined. Trimming removed 1 base at V and 1 base at J, with 10 bases between. This CDR3 is 15 amino acids long. The germline CDR1 and CDR2 sequences are SGHTA and FQGNSA. The CDR3 nucleotides are TGTGCCAGCAGCTTAGGTAGACACCAGAACACTGAAGCTTTCTTT. Its translation: CASSLGRHQNTEAFF.

This clone was seen just once. J is TRBJ1-4 and V is TRBV29-1; TRBD1 aligns across 7 bases. The CDR3 loop spans 13 amino acids. CDR1 and CDR2 from the germline V gene are SQVTM and ANQGSEA. J gave up 8 bases and V 7 bases, and 10 bases lay outside the gene matches. CDR3 sequence: CSGNDRVGEKLFF. Written as DNA, the CDR3 is TGCAGCGGGAACGACAGGGTCGGGGAAAAACTGTTTTTT. Full variable domain (rest looked up from reference TRBV29-1 and TRBJ1-4): SAVISQKPSRDICQRGTSLTIQCQVDSQVTMMFWYRQQPGQSLTLIATANQGSEATYESGFVIDKFPISRPNLTFSTLTVSNMSPEDSSIYLCSGNDRVGEKLFFGSGTQLSVL.

The chain recombines TRBV14 with TRBJ1-4; TRBD1 is a possible D gene (6 bases). The CDR3 contains 15 residues. Trimming took off 1 base at V and 4 bases at J, with 10 bases between the two ends. Germline loops: CDR1 SGHDN, CDR2 FVKESK. The CDR3 nucleotides read TGTGCCAGCAGCCAAGGGACAGCGAATAATGAAAAACTGTTTTTT. Translation gives CASSQGTANNEKLFF.

The chain employs TRBV27 and TRBJ2-7, with 12 positions matching TRBD1. Germline assignment: CDR1 MNHEY and CDR2 SMNVEV (reference sequence). V was clipped by 6 bases and J by 7 bases; unmatched bases: 10. The CDR3 has 15 amino acids. CDR3 bases: TGTGCCAGCAGCGGGAGGGGACAGGGGGCGAGAGAGCAGTACTTC. Protein: CASSGRGQGAREQYF.

This clone was seen a handful of times. V and J are TRBV3-1 (or the pseudogene TRBV3-2) and TRBJ2-6, with 7 bases identical to TRBD2. After removal of 10 bases from V and 2 bases from J, the junction contained 8 bases not matched to a gene. The CDR3 has 15 amino acids. Germline V lookup: CDR1 LGHDT, CDR2 YNNKEL (reference sequence). CDR3 DNA sequence: TGTGCCACCACTGCGGGGGAGCCTGGGGCCAACGTCCTGACTTTC. This codes for CATTAGEPGANVLTF.

The gene calls are TRBV11-3 and TRBJ2-3; D is uncertain. V lost 3 bases and J 2 bases, leaving 6 bases between the germline ends. Germline lookup yields CDR1 SGHNT and CDR2 YENEEA. The CDR3 has 13 residues. As DNA, the CDR3 is TGTGCCAGCAGCTTCGCACACACAGATACGCAGTATTTT. Translated, it gives CASSFAHTDTQYF.

In DNA form, the CDR3 reads TGTGCCAGCAGTTACTCGGTCACTAGCGGGAGCAATGAGCAGTTCTTC. Its protein is CASSYSVTSGSNEQFF. V is TRBV6-5 and J is TRBJ2-1; 11 nucleotides align to TRBD2. V trimming: 0 bases; J trimming: 6 bases; junction bases outside the gene matches: 4. Germline V lookup: CDR1 MNHEY, CDR2 SVGAGI. This CDR3 has 16 amino acids.

V is TRBV6-2 or TRBV6-3 and J is TRBJ2-3; 12 bases map to TRBD2. Germline CDR1 reads MNHEY; CDR2 reads SVGEGT. This CDR3 spans 16 amino acids. V dropped 5 bases and J dropped 4; count of bases not matched to a gene: 7. Here the CDR3 reads CASSTWTSGIADTQYF. As DNA, the CDR3 is TGTGCCAGCAGTACTTGGACTAGCGGGATCGCAGATACGCAGTATTTT.

V gene TRBV2 combines with J gene TRBJ1-5; D is unresolved. From germline, CDR1 is SNHLY and CDR2 FYNNEI. The V gene lost 9 bases and the J gene lost 2 bases, with 8 bases spanning the gap. The CDR3 runs to 12 residues. This chain's CDR3 is CASNRGNQPQHF. The DNA for the CDR3 is TGTGCCAGTAATAGGGGCAATCAGCCCCAGCATTTT.

The chain is built from TRBV7-9 and TRBJ1-1; D call uncertain. CDR3 size: 15 residues. V dropped 2 bases and J dropped 1 base, with 11 bases sitting between them. CDR1 and CDR2 (germline): SEHNR, FQNEAQ (reference sequence). CDR3 loop: CASSLTRTENTEAFF. CDR3 nucleotide sequence: TGTGCCAGCAGCTTAACTAGAACAGAGAACACTGAAGCTTTCTTT.

This rearrangement joins TRBV6-4 to TRBJ1-6; 7 nucleotides align to TRBD1. With V trimmed by 9 bases and J by 7 bases, 9 bases remained unmatched. The CDR3 spans 14 residues. Germline loops: CDR1 MRHNA, CDR2 SNTAGT. Here the CDR3 reads CARTLTGSNSPLHF. In DNA form, the CDR3 reads TGTGCCAGGACCCTGACAGGGAGCAATTCACCCCTCCACTTT.

This chain joins TRBV19 and TRBJ1-5; TRBD1 agrees at 9 bases. CDR1 and CDR2 from the germline V gene are LNHDA and SQIVND (reference sequence). Germline trimming cut 5 bases from V and 1 base from J; bases unmatched to any gene: 0. The CDR3 is made up of 14 amino acids. In DNA, the CDR3 is TGTGCCAGTAGTGGGACAGGGAGCAATCAGCCCCAGCATTTT. Protein: CASSGTGSNQPQHF.

The chain recombines TRBV7-8 with TRBJ2-1; TRBD2 might be the D (7 bases). The germline V gene encodes CDR1 SGHVS and CDR2 FQNEAQ. The V gene lost 2 bases and the J gene lost 5 bases, with 22 bases spanning the gap. The CDR3 totals 18 residues. The CDR3 sequence is CASSLSRTGGGRHNEQFF. The CDR3 DNA reads as TGTGCCAGCAGCTTATCCCGAACGGGGGGCGGACGACACAATGAGCAGTTCTTC.

There are many counts of this clone. The chain employs TRBV6-6 and TRBJ2-1; unclear D gene. The CDR3 has 14 amino acids. Trimming left V 0 bases short and J 3 bases short, with 6 bases between. The germline V gene encodes CDR1 MNHNY and CDR2 SVGAGI (reference sequence). In DNA, the CDR3 is TGTGCCAGCAGTTACTCGAGTGTCTACAATGAGCAGTTCTTC. This encodes CASSYSSVYNEQFF.

V is TRBV19 and J is TRBJ2-7; D is uncertain. Germline CDR1 and CDR2: LNHDA and SQIVND (reference sequence). There are 13 residues in the CDR3. Trimming removed 6 bases at V and 3 bases at J, with 12 bases between. The CDR3 protein is CASSQISNYEQYF. CDR3 in DNA: TGTGCCAGTAGCCAGATATCTAACTACGAGCAGTACTTC.

The chain combines TRBV19 with TRBJ2-4; 7 bases map to TRBD2. The V gene end was trimmed by 4 bases and the J gene end by 2 bases; junction bases not matched to a gene: 11. This CDR3 is built from 17 residues. From germline, CDR1 is LNHDA and CDR2 SQIVND (reference sequence). The CDR3 reads CASSTIPPAGPKNIQYF. CDR3 DNA: TGTGCCAGTAGTACCATACCACCAGCGGGGCCCAAAAACATTCAGTACTTC.

This clone was observed once. The chain has TRBV18 and TRBJ1-1; tentatively, D is TRBD1 (5 bases). The germline V and J ends were trimmed by 3 bases and 5 bases, with 13 bases remaining between them. CDR3 size: 14 residues. Germline lookup yields CDR1 KGHSH and CDR2 LQKENI. The CDR3 DNA reads TGTGCCAGCTCACCCAGAGAGGGGTTGACTGAAGCTTTCTTT. As protein: CASSPREGLTEAFF.

This clone was found a few times. The gene calls are TRBV29-1 and TRBJ1-1; D ambiguous. Per the germline V gene, CDR1 is SQVTM and CDR2 is ANQGSEA. The CDR3 consists of 10 residues. Trimming removed 7 bases from V and 2 bases from J, with 5 bases in between. DNA of the CDR3: TGCAGCGCCACAAACACTGAAGCTTTCTTT. As protein: CSATNTEAFF.

This clone was found once. This rearrangement joins TRBV4-3 to TRBJ1-2; TRBD1 might be the D (5 bases). Germline values: CDR1 LGHNA, CDR2 YSLEER. The CDR3 length is 15 residues. The V gene lost 0 bases and the J gene lost 7 bases, with 15 bases spanning the gap. DNA for the CDR3: TGCGCCAGCAGCCAAGATCGGGGCAGGGTAGGTGGCTACACCTTC. This gives the protein CASSQDRGRVGGYTF.

The chain employs TRBV23-1 and TRBJ1-6; no firm D call. TRBV23-1 is filed as an ORF, its function uncertain. V shed 3 bases and J shed 10 bases, with 19 bases lying between them. The CDR3 consists of 16 residues. The CDR3 sequence: CASSHLGPDVLSPLHF. The DNA of the CDR3 is TGCGCCAGCAGTCACCTCGGTCCAGACGTACTCTCACCCCTCCACTTT.

The chain links TRBV5-8 to TRBJ2-7, with D hard to call. The CDR3 is 13 amino acids. The germline V gene encodes CDR1 SGHTS and CDR2 YDEGEE. Trimming took 0 bases from V and 4 from J, leaving 8 bases between them. The CDR3 here is CASSLAPRYEQYF. CDR3 DNA sequence: TGTGCCAGCAGCTTGGCACCGAGATACGAGCAGTACTTC.

The chain combines TRBV6-6 with TRBJ2-5; D gene uncertain. The CDR3 covers 14 residues. With 2 bases removed from V and 5 bases from J, the gap between germline ends came to 12 bases. The germline V gene encodes CDR1 MNHNY and CDR2 SVGAGI (reference sequence). The CDR3 sequence is CASSYPGGLETQYF. CDR3 bases: TGTGCCAGCAGTTACCCAGGTGGGCTGGAGACCCAGTACTTC.

V gene TRBV7-2 combines with J gene TRBJ1-2; tentatively, D is TRBD1 (5 bases). CDR1 is SGHTA, CDR2 FQGNSA, per germline. This CDR3 is built from 18 residues. Trimming took off 0 bases at V and 5 bases at J, with 22 bases between the two ends. CDR3: CASSLAPWTSQVGYGYTF. The CDR3 DNA follows: TGTGCCAGCAGCTTAGCACCTTGGACATCTCAGGTCGGGTATGGCTACACCTTC.

The chain couples TRBV29-1 to TRBJ2-5; D remains ambiguous. Germline CDR1 is SQVTM and CDR2 is ANQGSEA. The CDR3 has 12 residues. Trimming took 0 bases from V and 5 from J, leaving 7 bases between them. CDR3: CSVEEPRETQYF. The CDR3 DNA sequence: TGCAGCGTTGAAGAACCACGGGAGACCCAGTACTTC.

The CDR3 protein is CASSDLSFISGNTIYF. The CDR3 nucleotides read TGTGCCAGCAGTGACCTAAGCTTTATCTCTGGAAACACCATATATTTT. The chain uses TRBV6-1 and TRBJ1-3; D not certain. Looked up from germline, CDR1 is MNHNS and CDR2 is SASEGT. V dropped 3 bases and J dropped 0 bases, with 12 bases sitting between them. This CDR3 region has 16 residues.